These 22 T cell receptor beta chains came from one sample sequenced in a study of blood T cell repertoires in COVID-19. Libraries were prepared by immunoSEQ multiplex PCR; TCRdb keeps only in-frame clonotypes and omits some of them. The sample gives around 270,000 clones, 88% of which show up once; around 3.1% is in the top ten. The sequencing sample was made of PBMCs or T cells enriched from blood (not recorded which). These receptors all come from a woman between 40 and 50 years old who had been exposed to COVID-19.

The CDR3 region has the DNA TGTGCCAGCAGGGTTACTAGCGGAGCTAACACCGGGGAGCTGTTTTTT. Translation: CASRVTSGANTGELFF. The chain links TRBV7-9 to TRBJ2-2; TRBD2 matches 8 bases. The CDR3 has 16 residues. The V gene end was trimmed by 6 bases and the J gene end by 2 bases; junction bases not matched to a gene: 8. Germline lookup yields CDR1 SEHNR and CDR2 FQNEAQ (reference sequence).

The gene calls are TRBV28 and TRBJ2-3; 8 nucleotides line up with TRBD2. The ends lost 2 bases at V and 0 bases at J; junction bases unmatched: 1. The CDR3 has 15 residues. The germline gives CDR1 MDHEN, CDR2 SYDVKM. The DNA of the CDR3 is TGTGCCAGCAGTTTAGAGCGGGGGAGCACAGATACGCAGTATTTT. Encoded protein: CASSLERGSTDTQYF.

In its sample, this clone was seen once. The chain links TRBV18 to TRBJ2-7; D might be TRBD1 (6 bases). This CDR3 spans 13 amino acids. The V gene's germline CDR1 is KGHSH and CDR2 LQKENI. Trimming removed 6 bases at V and 5 bases at J, with 14 bases between. Written as DNA, the CDR3 is TGTGCCAGCTCGTCACAGGGTTCCAACGAGCAGTACTTC. Translating it yields CASSSQGSNEQYF. Full variable domain (missing parts from reference TRBV18 and TRBJ2-7): NAGVMQNPRHLVRRRGQEARLRCSPMKGHSHVYWYRQLPEEGLKFMVYLQKENIIDESGMPKERFSAEFPKEGPSILRIQQVVRGDSAAYFCASSSQGSNEQYFGPGTRLTVT.

J is TRBJ2-2 and V is TRBV6-4; D call uncertain. The germline V and J ends were trimmed by 3 bases and 14 bases, with 16 bases remaining between them. Germline loops: CDR1 MRHNA, CDR2 SNTAGT. This CDR3 contains 13 residues. Here the CDR3 reads CASSEVAAANLFF. The CDR3, as DNA: TGTGCCAGCAGTGAAGTGGCGGCGGCGAATCTGTTTTTT.

The chain uses TRBV12-3 or TRBV12-4 and TRBJ1-1, with D uncertain. Trimming shortened V by 3 bases and J by 10 bases, and 15 bases separated the two germline ends. The CDR3 totals 13 residues. This CDR3 is CASSLGALVGAFF. The CDR3 DNA reads TGTGCCAGCAGTTTGGGAGCCCTCGTAGGAGCTTTCTTT.

The chain has TRBV7-8 and TRBJ2-2; tentatively, D is TRBD2 (5 bases). The CDR3 has 18 residues. Trimming shortened V by 2 bases and J by 3 bases, and 19 bases separated the two germline ends. Per the germline V gene, CDR1 is SGHVS and CDR2 is FQNEAQ. CDR3 sequence (DNA): TGTGCCAGCAGCTTACGGCTAGCCTTCAGTGGGGACACCGGGGAGCTGTTTTTT. This encodes CASSLRLAFSGDTGELFF. Based on the CDR3 plus reference TRBV7-8 and TRBJ2-2, the full variable domain is GAGVSQSPRYKVAKRGQDVALRCDPISGHVSLFWYQQALGQGPEFLTYFQNEAQLDKSGLPSDRFFAERPEGSVSTLKIQRTQQEDSAVYLCASSLRLAFSGDTGELFFGEGSRLTVL.

This sequence joins TRBV19 and TRBJ2-1; perhaps TRBD1 as D (5 bases). The germline gives CDR1 LNHDA, CDR2 SQIVND (reference sequence). Trimming left V 6 bases short and J 3 bases short, with 12 bases between. The CDR3 runs 14 residues. The CDR3 sequence is CASRPDSLYNEQFF. CDR3 DNA: TGTGCCAGTAGACCCGACAGTCTCTACAATGAGCAGTTCTTC.

V gene TRBV12-3 or TRBV12-4 combines with J gene TRBJ1-2, with no clear D. The CDR3 has 13 amino acids. V was cut by 5 bases and J by 8 bases, with 15 bases left in between. The CDR3 is CASSEREAGGYTF. The CDR3 DNA reads as TGTGCCAGCAGTGAGAGGGAGGCAGGAGGCTACACCTTC.

This chain joins TRBV7-3 and TRBJ2-1; 13 bases align to TRBD2. CDR1 is SGHTA and CDR2 is FQGTGA in the germline V gene. V was pared by 3 bases and J by 3 bases, with 8 bases of the junction left unmatched. The CDR3 extends over 18 amino acids. CDR3 bases: TGTGCCAGCAGCTTGGGACTAGCGGGGAGAAGGGGCTACAATGAGCAGTTCTTC. Protein product: CASSLGLAGRRGYNEQFF. The variable domain in full, with the rest retrieved from reference TRBV7-3 and TRBJ2-1, is GAGVSQTPSNKVTEKGKYVELRCDPISGHTALYWYRQSLGQGPEFLIYFQGTGAADDSGLPNDRFFAVRPEGSVSTLKIQRTERGDSAVYLCASSLGLAGRRGYNEQFFGPGTRLTVL.

This chain joins TRBV4-3 and TRBJ1-1; 9 bases map to TRBD1. The CDR3 sequence is 13 residues long. Germline V CDR1 and CDR2: LGHNA, YSLEER. Unmatched junction bases numbered 6, after V lost 0 bases and J lost 13 bases. CDR3 DNA: TGCGCCAGCAGCCAAGATTGGGGACAGGGACATTTCTTT. Amino acids: CASSQDWGQGHFF.

This chain links TRBV19 with TRBJ2-3; D is perhaps TRBD2 (6 bases). Per the germline V gene, CDR1 is LNHDA and CDR2 is SQIVND (reference sequence). Trimming shortened V by 3 bases and J by 7 bases, and 11 bases separated the two germline ends. The CDR3 sequence is 13 residues long. The chain's CDR3 is CASSIPAGNTQYF. CDR3 bases: TGTGCCAGTAGTATCCCGGCGGGGAATACGCAGTATTTT. The variable domain in full, with the rest retrieved from reference TRBV19 and TRBJ2-3, is DGGITQSPKYLFRKEGQNVTLSCEQNLNHDAMYWYRQDPGQGLRLIYYSQIVNDFQKGDIAEGYSVSREKKESFPLTVTSAQKNPTAFYLCASSIPAGNTQYFGPGTRLTVL.

V gene TRBV30 combines with J gene TRBJ1-1, with D uncertain. V lost 7 bases, J lost 4 bases, and 10 bases lay in between. Germline CDR1 reads GTSNPN; CDR2 reads SVGIG (reference sequence). The length of the CDR3 is 11 residues. DNA of the CDR3: TGTGCCTCGGGGATTAGCACTGAAGCTTTCTTT. It is translated as CASGISTEAFF. Drawing the rest from reference TRBV30 and TRBJ1-1, the complete variable domain is SQTIHQWPATLVQPVGSPLSLECTVEGTSNPNLYWYRQAAGRGLQLLFYSVGIGQISSEVPQNLSASRPQDRQFILSSKKLLLSDSGFYLCASGISTEAFFGQGTRLTVV.

The V and J genes are TRBV7-3 and TRBJ2-1; weak D call: TRBD2 (6 bases). Per germline, CDR1 SGHTA and CDR2 FQGTGA. CDR3 length: 15 residues. Trimming left V 1 base short and J 4 bases short, with 11 bases between. The CDR3 sequence: CASSLIGTLYNEQFF. The CDR3 DNA reads as TGTGCCAGCAGCTTAATTGGGACTTTATACAATGAGCAGTTCTTC.

The rearrangement links TRBV7-9 to TRBJ1-5; D unclear. V lost 1 base to trimming and J lost 6 bases, with 13 bases between them. From germline, CDR1 is SEHNR and CDR2 FQNEAQ (reference sequence). The CDR3 contains 15 residues. The chain's CDR3 is CASSLGQVGSQPQHF. DNA of the CDR3: TGTGCCAGCAGCTTAGGACAAGTTGGATCTCAGCCCCAGCATTTT.

This rearrangement joins TRBV3-1 (or the pseudogene TRBV3-2) to TRBJ2-2; the D gene is possibly TRBD1 (6 bases). Germline V lookup: CDR1 LGHDT, CDR2 YNNKEL (reference sequence). This CDR3 has 16 amino acids. V was trimmed by 0 bases and J by 5 bases, leaving 13 bases between them. CDR3 in DNA: TGTGCCAGCAGCCAAGACGAGGGACAAGGAACCGGGGAGCTGTTTTTT. Its protein is CASSQDEGQGTGELFF.

The rearrangement joins TRBV4-3 to TRBJ1-1; tentative D call: TRBD1 (5 bases). Germline CDR1 is LGHNA and CDR2 is YSLEER. The CDR3 has 16 residues. Trimming left V 0 bases short and J 0 bases short, with 11 bases between. The CDR3 protein is CASSQDMWGMNTEAFF. In nucleotides, the CDR3 is TGCGCCAGCAGCCAAGATATGTGGGGCATGAACACTGAAGCTTTCTTT.

The rearrangement links TRBV7-2 to TRBJ1-1, with D perhaps TRBD1 (5 bases). Trimming left V 2 bases short and J 8 bases short, with 12 bases between. CDR3 size: 13 residues. Germline V gene sequence: CDR1 SGHTA, CDR2 FQGNSA. The CDR3 DNA follows: TGTGCCAGCAGCTTAATGGGGCGATGGGAAGCTTTCTTT. It translates to CASSLMGRWEAFF.

The chain joins TRBV6-5 to TRBJ2-1; TRBD1 is a possible D gene (6 bases). V lost 0 bases and J 6 bases, leaving 15 bases between the germline ends. CDR3 size: 16 residues. Germline lookup yields CDR1 MNHEY and CDR2 SVGAGI. The CDR3 protein is CASSYSRGAIRNEQFF. In DNA, the CDR3 is TGTGCCAGCAGTTACTCCAGGGGAGCCATACGCAATGAGCAGTTCTTC.

The DNA for the CDR3 is TGTGCCAGCAGTACCCCTGCCCGGAGCTATGGCTACACCTTC. Translation gives CASSTPARSYGYTF. V is TRBV28 and J is TRBJ1-2, with D unclear. Trimming shortened V by 5 bases and J by 4 bases, and 14 bases separated the two germline ends. The germline gives CDR1 MDHEN, CDR2 SYDVKM. This CDR3 has 14 amino acids.

CDR3 DNA: TGTGCCAGCAGAACGACTAGCGGGGGGCACAATGAGCAGTTCTTC. This codes for CASRTTSGGHNEQFF. This chain links TRBV2 with TRBJ2-1; TRBD2 aligns across 13 bases. Germline V lookup: CDR1 SNHLY, CDR2 FYNNEI. The CDR3 sequence is 15 residues long. With V trimmed by 6 bases and J by 5 bases, 4 bases remained unmatched. Filled out from reference TRBV2 and TRBJ2-1, the complete variable domain reads EPEVTQTPSHQVTQMGQEVILRCVPISNHLYFYWYRQILGQKVEFLVSFYNNEISEKSEIFDDQFSVERPDGSNFTLKIRSTKLEDSAMYFCASRTTSGGHNEQFFGPGTRLTVL.

This clone appeared a single time. The gene calls are TRBV12-3 or TRBV12-4 and TRBJ2-1; D gene unclear. Trimming took 3 bases from V and 8 from J, leaving 11 bases between them. This CDR3 is built from 13 residues. In nucleotides, the CDR3 is TGTGCCAGCAGTTTTCTCATAGCCGATGAGCAGTTCTTC. Protein: CASSFLIADEQFF.

J is TRBJ2-7 and V is TRBV13; 8 bases fit TRBD2. Trimming removed 5 bases from V and 0 bases from J; junction bases left unmatched: 3. The germline V gene encodes CDR1 PRHDT and CDR2 FYEKMQ (reference sequence). The CDR3 extends over 14 amino acids. In nucleotides, the CDR3 is TGTGCCAGCAGCCCGGCGGGGGGCTCCTACGAGCAGTACTTC. Residues: CASSPAGGSYEQYF.